The 24 T cell receptor beta chains in this list originate from one sample, sequenced in a study of long-term antiretroviral therapy in people with HIV. Version v3.0 of the immunoSEQ assay ran at survey level. Assay used: immunoSEQ multiplex PCR; TCRdb lists only in-frame clones, some missing. This sample has around 40,000 clones; approximately 86% occur once, and the top ten carry 3.9%. The sequencing here drew on unsorted PBMCs, taken just before starting antiretroviral therapy. The origin of the receptors is a woman under 30 with HIV.

The rearrangement joins TRBV7-2 to TRBJ1-2; TRBD1 might be the D (5 bases). CDR1 SGHTA and CDR2 FQGNSA come from the germline V gene. V dropped 2 bases and J dropped 6 bases, with 16 bases sitting between them. This CDR3 region has 15 residues. CDR3 loop: CASSLSDSPRNGYTF. CDR3 nucleotides: TGTGCCAGCAGCTTATCCGACAGCCCTAGGAATGGCTACACCTTC.

This chain links TRBV5-1 with TRBJ2-5; D possibly corresponds to TRBD2 (6 bases). Trimming cost V 0 bases and J 2 bases, with 11 bases left between them. The CDR3 has 15 amino acids. CDR1 is SGHRS and CDR2 is YFSETQ in the germline V gene. The DNA of the CDR3 is TGCGCCAGCAGCTTGGCCGGGAGTAAACAAGAGACCCAGTACTTC. This gives the protein CASSLAGSKQETQYF.

J is TRBJ2-7 and V is TRBV2, with 7 bases aligning to TRBD2. This CDR3 is 14 amino acids long. The ends lost 6 bases at V and 0 bases at J; junction bases unmatched: 5. The V gene's germline CDR1 is SNHLY and CDR2 FYNNEI. Written as DNA, the CDR3 is TGTGCCAGCAGGTTGCAGCGGGACTCCTACGAGCAGTACTTC. Its translation: CASRLQRDSYEQYF.

This chain joins TRBV27 and TRBJ2-3, with 14 bases that match TRBD2. In germline, CDR1 is MNHEY, CDR2 SMNVEV (reference sequence). Trimming took 6 bases from V and 6 from J; bases not matched to a gene: 20. This CDR3 is 20 amino acids long. The CDR3 loop is CASSLGLAGVWGGIGDTQYF. CDR3 DNA: TGTGCCAGCAGCCTGGGACTAGCGGGAGTATGGGGAGGGATCGGCGATACGCAGTATTTT.

The V gene is TRBV19, the J gene TRBJ1-3, with 7 bases lining up with TRBD1. CDR3 length: 16 residues. The germline V gene encodes CDR1 LNHDA and CDR2 SQIVND (reference sequence). V was pared by 2 bases and J by 4 bases, with 8 bases of the junction left unmatched. The CDR3: CASSIFGGGAGNTIYF. The DNA of the CDR3 is TGTGCCAGTAGTATATTTGGAGGGGGCGCCGGAAACACCATATATTTT.

CDR3 nucleotides: TGTGCCAGCAGCTTAGGGGACAGGGTTAACGGCTACACCTTC. It encodes CASSLGDRVNGYTF. The genes are TRBV11-2 and TRBJ1-2, with 9 bases matching TRBD1. From germline, CDR1 is SGHAT and CDR2 FQNNGV. The V segment lost 1 base and the J segment 8 bases; nucleotides outside the gene matches: 5. The CDR3 is 14 amino acids.

This clone was detected a few times. The V call is TRBV25-1, the J call TRBJ1-2, with 7 bases that match TRBD1. The length of the CDR3 is 12 residues. Germline V gene lookup returns CDR1 MGHDK and CDR2 SYGVNS. Trimming at V came to 7 bases and at J to 2 bases, leaving 1 base not matched to a gene. This chain's CDR3 is CASTTGNYGYTF. The CDR3 nucleotides are TGTGCCAGCACGACAGGGAACTATGGCTACACCTTC.

The chain couples TRBV19 to TRBJ1-2; 11 nucleotides line up with TRBD1. Trimming at V came to 7 bases and at J to 2 bases, leaving 3 bases not matched to a gene. There are 14 residues in the CDR3. Germline V gene data show CDR1 as LNHDA and CDR2 as SQIVND (reference sequence). The CDR3 spells CASKRTGGNYGYTF. DNA of the CDR3: TGTGCCAGTAAAAGGACAGGGGGCAACTATGGCTACACCTTC.

In this sample, this clone turned up a few times. The CDR3 reads CASSLYEGPMNTEAFF. CDR3 DNA: TGCGCCAGCAGCTTGTACGAGGGTCCAATGAACACTGAAGCTTTCTTT. This rearrangement joins TRBV5-1 to TRBJ1-1, with no clear D. CDR1 SGHRS and CDR2 YFSETQ come from the germline V gene. Between the trimmed V and J ends, which lost 1 base and 0 bases, there was a span of 13 bases. The CDR3 contains 16 residues.

V usage is TRBV19 and J usage is TRBJ2-3; weak D call: TRBD1 (6 bases). CDR1 is LNHDA and CDR2 is SQIVND in the germline V gene (reference sequence). The V end was cut by 4 bases, the J end by 1 base, with 21 bases between. The CDR3 is 18 amino acids. CDR3 sequence reads: CASSRQSVQGSGTDTQYF. DNA for the CDR3: TGTGCCAGTAGTAGACAGAGTGTACAGGGAAGTGGCACAGATACGCAGTATTTT.

V gene TRBV2 combines with J gene TRBJ2-7; 8 bases are shared with TRBD1. CDR3 length: 15 residues. Germline values: CDR1 SNHLY, CDR2 FYNNEI. The trim removed 4 bases at V and 0 bases at J, leaving 5 bases unmatched. Here the CDR3 reads CASSVGGQASYEQYF. CDR3 sequence (DNA): TGTGCCAGCAGTGTTGGGGGACAGGCCTCCTACGAGCAGTACTTC.

The V and J genes are TRBV18 and TRBJ1-1; no clear D gene. The CDR3 totals 14 residues. Trimming shortened V by 1 base and J by 3 bases, and 9 bases separated the two germline ends. Germline-derived CDR1 and CDR2 are KGHSH and LQKENI. CDR3 DNA sequence: TGTGCCAGCTCACCACAAGTTCAGGACACTGAAGCTTTCTTT. It yields the protein CASSPQVQDTEAFF.

Turning to this clone: This same CDR3 is encoded by further DNA sequences in the sample. V is TRBV7-2 and J is TRBJ1-2; D is unclear. Trimming removed 1 base at V and 5 bases at J, with 5 bases between. Germline assignment: CDR1 SGHTA and CDR2 FQGNSA. The CDR3 is 12 amino acids. CDR3 residues: CASSLGGYGYTF. The DNA of the CDR3 is TGTGCCAGCAGCTTAGGCGGTTATGGCTACACCTTC.

The chain is built from TRBV27 and TRBJ2-1; 10 bases are a match to TRBD2. The germline gives CDR1 MNHEY, CDR2 SMNVEV (reference sequence). After removal of 6 bases from V and 10 bases from J, the junction contained 9 bases not matched to a gene. The CDR3 length is 14 residues. The CDR3 sequence: CASSHNGLAAEQFF. The CDR3 nucleotides are TGTGCCAGCAGCCATAACGGACTAGCGGCCGAGCAGTTCTTC.

The CDR3 nucleotides are TGCGCCAGCAGCTTGGAAGGCAGATACGAGCAGTACTTC. The encoded protein is CASSLEGRYEQYF. The rearrangement uses TRBV5-1 and TRBJ2-7; unclear D gene. The CDR3 has 13 residues. V was pared by 0 bases and J by 4 bases, with 8 bases between. Looked up from germline, CDR1 is SGHRS and CDR2 is YFSETQ.

The V call is TRBV7-2, the J call TRBJ2-7, with 7 bases identical to TRBD2. The CDR3 runs 15 residues. The germline CDR1 and CDR2 sequences are SGHTA and FQGNSA. V was clipped by 4 bases and J by 4 bases; unmatched bases: 10. The CDR3 DNA is TGTGCCAGCAGCTCACCCCCGGGAGGACAATACGAGCAGTACTTC. This codes for CASSSPPGGQYEQYF.

This clone is a singleton in its sample. The gene calls are TRBV4-1 and TRBJ2-7; D is perhaps TRBD2 (5 bases). The V end was cut by 1 base, the J end by 3 bases, with 13 bases between. The CDR3 loop spans 15 amino acids. The germline V gene has CDR1 MGHRA and CDR2 YSYEKL. The CDR3, as DNA: TGCGCCAGCAGCCAAGCGGACTCAGGTCTCTACGAGCAGTACTTC. This sequence encodes CASSQADSGLYEQYF.

The V and J genes are TRBV27 and TRBJ2-7; D not resolved. V lost 0 bases to trimming and J lost 4 bases, with 4 bases between them. CDR3 size: 12 residues. Germline V gene sequence: CDR1 MNHEY, CDR2 SMNVEV (reference sequence). CDR3 residues: CASSLSGYEQYF. The CDR3 DNA sequence: TGTGCCAGCAGTTTATCGGGTTACGAGCAGTACTTC.

This clone occurred once. One end of the junction does not line up with germline, which may come from a read error. The chain combines TRBV6-1 with TRBJ2-3, with D uncertain. This CDR3 has 13 amino acids. Germline CDR1 is MNHNS and CDR2 is SASEGT. The CDR3 sequence: CASSEELHDTQYF. As DNA, the CDR3 is TGTGCCAGCAGCGAAGAACTGCACGATACGCAGTATTTT.

The chain recombines TRBV11-2 with TRBJ1-5; D not certain. The CDR3 runs 15 residues. V shed 6 bases and J shed 1 base, with 13 bases lying between them. Germline V gene data show CDR1 as SGHAT and CDR2 as FQNNGV. The CDR3 DNA reads as TGTGCCAGCAGGCCCGGGCTGTCGAGCAATCAGCCCCAGCATTTT. This gives the protein CASRPGLSSNQPQHF.

The table lists this clone with a count of one. The J gene is TRBJ2-7, the V gene TRBV7-8; TRBD2 aligns across 12 bases. CDR1 SGHVS and CDR2 FQNEAQ come from the germline V gene. This CDR3 contains 18 residues. With V trimmed by 1 base and J by 4 bases, 11 bases remained unmatched. CDR3 in amino acids: CASSLGELAGGTFYEQYF. CDR3 bases: TGTGCCAGCAGCTTAGGGGAACTAGCGGGAGGTACCTTTTACGAGCAGTACTTC.

V gene TRBV11-2 combines with J gene TRBJ2-3; D could derive from TRBD1 or TRBD2 (5 bases each). The V gene's germline CDR1 is SGHAT and CDR2 FQNNGV. CDR3 length: 17 amino acids. Trimming pared 5 bases from V and 4 bases from J, leaving 22 bases between. The CDR3 sequence is CASSRFGWDLRADTQYF. The CDR3 DNA sequence: TGTGCCAGCAGCCGCTTCGGCTGGGACCTGCGGGCAGATACGCAGTATTTT.

The J gene is TRBJ1-1, the V gene TRBV7-6; the match to TRBD1 covers 7 bases. Germline V gene lookup returns CDR1 SGHVS and CDR2 FNYEAQ. Unmatched junction bases numbered 6, after V lost 0 bases and J lost 2 bases. This CDR3 is built from 16 residues. The CDR3 here is CASSLAAGDRNTEAFF. As DNA, the CDR3 is TGTGCCAGCAGCTTAGCTGCAGGGGACAGAAACACTGAAGCTTTCTTT.

This clone was detected once. The gene calls are TRBV28 and TRBJ1-5; no clear D gene. The germline gives CDR1 MDHEN, CDR2 SYDVKM. Trimming stripped 0 bases from V and 0 bases from J, with 6 bases between. The CDR3 covers 15 residues. In nucleotides, the CDR3 is TGTGCCAGCAGTTTATGGGGGAATAGCAATCAGCCCCAGCATTTT. Translated: CASSLWGNSNQPQHF.